Sequencing of this T cell receptor beta chain was carried out in a study of blood T cell repertoires in COVID-19. Study-level background: Samples came from the United States, Italy and Spain, spanning acute and convalescent COVID-19.

This clone was observed a single time. CDR3 size: 14 residues. V lost 4 bases, J lost 7 bases, and 14 bases lay in between. The germline CDR1 and CDR2 sequences are SGHRS and YFSETQ. Study processing details: Reference gene primers were amplified, and this amplification served to estimate nucleated cell counts. Generated by immunoSEQ multiplex PCR, the TCRdb table keeps only in-frame clones and is missing some. The V and J calls and clone size were taken over from that table, and D and trimming were inferred from the DNA. In the table there are around 300,000 clones, roughly nine tenths of which are singletons.

The sequence was collected from a woman aged 25 to 39 with COVID-19, enrolled during active disease. What was sequenced was peripheral blood. The chain employs TRBV5-1 and TRBJ1-4; no firm D call. CDR3 protein: CASSVGMRGEKLFF. CDR3 nucleotides: TGCGCCAGCAGCGTCGGGATGCGGGGTGAAAAACTGTTTTTT.